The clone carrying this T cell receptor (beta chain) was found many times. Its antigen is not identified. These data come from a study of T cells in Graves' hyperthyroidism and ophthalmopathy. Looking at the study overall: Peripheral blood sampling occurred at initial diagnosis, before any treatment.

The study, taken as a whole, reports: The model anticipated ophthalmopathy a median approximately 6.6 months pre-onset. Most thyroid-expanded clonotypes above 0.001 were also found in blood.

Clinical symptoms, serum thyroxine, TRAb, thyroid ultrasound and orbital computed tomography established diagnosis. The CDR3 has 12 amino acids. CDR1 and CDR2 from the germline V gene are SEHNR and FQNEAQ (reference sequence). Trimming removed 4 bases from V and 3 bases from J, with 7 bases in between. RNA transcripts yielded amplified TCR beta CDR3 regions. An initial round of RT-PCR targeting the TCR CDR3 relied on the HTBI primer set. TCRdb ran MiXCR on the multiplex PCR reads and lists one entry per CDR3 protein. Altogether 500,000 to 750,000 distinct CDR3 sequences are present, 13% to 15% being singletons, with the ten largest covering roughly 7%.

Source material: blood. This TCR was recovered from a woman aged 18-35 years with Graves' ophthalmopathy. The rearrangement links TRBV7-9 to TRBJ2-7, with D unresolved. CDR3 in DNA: TGTGCCAGCAGCTCCGTACTCTACGAGCAGTACTTC. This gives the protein CASSSVLYEQYF.